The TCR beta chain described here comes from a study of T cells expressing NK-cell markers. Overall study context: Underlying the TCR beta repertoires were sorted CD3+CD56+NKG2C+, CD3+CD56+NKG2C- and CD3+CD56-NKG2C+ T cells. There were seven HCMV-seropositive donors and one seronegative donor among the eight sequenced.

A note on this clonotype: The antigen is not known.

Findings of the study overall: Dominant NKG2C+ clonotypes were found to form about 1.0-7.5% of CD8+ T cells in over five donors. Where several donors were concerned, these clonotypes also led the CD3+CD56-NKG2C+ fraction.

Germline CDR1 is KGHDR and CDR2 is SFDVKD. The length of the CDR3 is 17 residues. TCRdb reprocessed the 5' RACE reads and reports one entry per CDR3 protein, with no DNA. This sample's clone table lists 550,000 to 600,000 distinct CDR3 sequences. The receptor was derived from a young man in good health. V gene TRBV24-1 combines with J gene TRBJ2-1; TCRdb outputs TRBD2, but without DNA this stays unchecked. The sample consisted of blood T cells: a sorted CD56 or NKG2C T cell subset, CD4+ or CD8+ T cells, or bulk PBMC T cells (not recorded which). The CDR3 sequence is CATSDGIAGAKNNEQFF.